The 13 T cell receptor beta chains reported below all come from one sample, sequenced in a study of resident and recirculating memory T cells in vitiligo. The method was immunoSEQ multiplex PCR; TCRdb's version includes in-frame clones alone and lacks a portion of them. This table holds around 78,000 clones, about 90% found once. Sequenced: blood. The receptors originated from a male donor with vitiligo.

The rearrangement uses TRBV5-5 and TRBJ1-1; D is perhaps TRBD1 (6 bases). CDR3 length: 15 residues. V lost 2 bases, J lost 0 bases, and 11 bases lay in between. Per the germline V gene, CDR1 is SGHKS and CDR2 is YYEKEE (reference sequence). In DNA form, the CDR3 reads TGTGCCAGCAGCTTCTCCGGGACAATGAACACTGAAGCTTTCTTT. This codes for CASSFSGTMNTEAFF.

The rearrangement links TRBV27 to TRBJ2-5, with 9 bases fitting TRBD2. The CDR3 totals 14 residues. The germline CDR1 and CDR2 sequences are MNHEY and SMNVEV (reference sequence). With 5 bases clipped from V and 5 bases from J, the junction kept 6 bases outside the gene matches. The CDR3 DNA reads as TGTGCCAGCAGTCCCGGGACTAGCAGCGAGACCCAGTACTTC. Translated: CASSPGTSSETQYF.

The gene calls are TRBV28 and TRBJ1-5; D call uncertain. CDR3 length: 14 amino acids. Germline V gene data show CDR1 as MDHEN and CDR2 as SYDVKM. The V and J ends lost 2 bases and 7 bases respectively, with 12 bases between them. The DNA of the CDR3 is TGTGCCAGCAGTTTACTGAGGGATCTGCAGCCCCAGCATTTT. This translates into CASSLLRDLQPQHF.

The chain employs TRBV6-5 and TRBJ2-5; D unclear. V gave up 0 bases and J gave up 4 bases, with 6 bases separating them. CDR3 size: 13 residues. From germline, CDR1 is MNHEY and CDR2 SVGAGI. The CDR3 coding sequence is TGTGCCAGCAGTTACTCGACGGGAGAGACCCAGTACTTC. Protein sequence: CASSYSTGETQYF.

The J gene is TRBJ2-7, the V gene TRBV27; TRBD1 matches 7 bases. Germline CDR1 and CDR2: MNHEY and SMNVEV (reference sequence). Germline trimming cut 3 bases from V and 6 bases from J; bases unmatched to any gene: 11. The CDR3 is made up of 15 amino acids. The CDR3 DNA reads TGTGCCAGCAGTTTTTTGGACAGGAACGACGGCGAGCAGTACTTC. This translates into CASSFLDRNDGEQYF.

The rearrangement links TRBV28 to TRBJ2-5, with 10 positions matching TRBD2. Germline CDR1 MDHEN, CDR2 SYDVKM. The CDR3 sequence is 18 residues long. The junction had 15 bases not matched to a gene; V was cut back by 2 bases and J by 6 bases. CDR3 amino acids: CASSLGGLADLGIQTQYF. CDR3 nucleotide sequence: TGTGCCAGCAGTTTAGGTGGACTAGCGGACTTAGGAATTCAGACCCAGTACTTC.

J is TRBJ2-5 and V is TRBV15, with D possibly being TRBD1 (6 bases). Germline CDR1 LNHNV, CDR2 YYDKDF (reference sequence). V was clipped by 0 bases and J by 2 bases, with 13 bases between them. The CDR3 spans 16 residues. The CDR3 reads CATSRDPGQGQETQYF. In nucleotides, the CDR3 is TGTGCCACCAGCAGAGATCCGGGACAAGGGCAAGAGACCCAGTACTTC.

This clone was counted a single time. This rearrangement joins TRBV2 to TRBJ2-1; possibly TRBD2 for D (6 bases). From germline, CDR1 is SNHLY and CDR2 FYNNEI. The CDR3 runs to 16 residues. Trimming left V 6 bases short and J 5 bases short, with 20 bases between. CDR3 in amino acids: CASSPRLVGSDNEQFF. The DNA for the CDR3 is TGTGCCAGCAGCCCACGACTAGTTGGGTCTGACAATGAGCAGTTCTTC.

This chain uses TRBV11-2 with TRBJ2-3; D is undetermined. Germline CDR1 SGHAT, CDR2 FQNNGV. Trimming removed 4 bases from V and 8 bases from J, with 7 bases in between. CDR3 length equals 11 residues. The CDR3, as DNA: TGTGCCAGCAGCTCCTACGCTACGCAGTATTTT. Its protein product is CASSSYATQYF.

This chain joins TRBV28 and TRBJ1-2; D gene ambiguous. CDR1 MDHEN and CDR2 SYDVKM come from the germline V gene. The germline V and J ends were trimmed by 1 base and 2 bases, with 8 bases remaining between them. This CDR3 has 14 amino acids. This CDR3 reads CASSLSIRNYGYTF. In DNA form, the CDR3 reads TGTGCCAGCAGTTTATCAATCAGGAACTATGGCTACACCTTC.

Points on this clone: The identical CDR3 is also encoded by other nucleotide sequences in the sample. V is TRBV28 and J is TRBJ2-3; D gene ambiguous. CDR3 size: 14 residues. CDR1 and CDR2 (germline): MDHEN, SYDVKM. V lost 3 bases, J lost 1 base, and 8 bases lay in between. DNA of the CDR3: TGTGCCAGCAGTTTTTTGTCCGGCACAGATACGCAGTATTTT. It translates to CASSFLSGTDTQYF.

This chain uses TRBV2 with TRBJ1-4, with D tentatively TRBD1 (6 bases). CDR1 and CDR2 (germline): SNHLY, FYNNEI. The V gene lost 3 bases and the J gene lost 4 bases, with 24 bases spanning the gap. The CDR3 is 19 residues long. CDR3 coding DNA: TGTGCCAGCAGTGATTTTAACCCACCAATCAGGGGCCTTAATGAAAAACTGTTTTTT. As protein: CASSDFNPPIRGLNEKLFF.

The rearrangement uses TRBV6-5 and TRBJ2-3, with TRBD2 matching over 10 bases. V was pared by 2 bases and J by 1 base, with 0 bases of the junction left unmatched. Germline V gene sequence: CDR1 MNHEY, CDR2 SVGAGI. This CDR3 has 15 residues. This CDR3 is CASSYGLAGTDTQYF. CDR3 in DNA: TGTGCCAGCAGTTACGGACTAGCGGGCACAGATACGCAGTATTTT.